This TCR beta chain was observed in a study of cytomegalovirus exposure and HLA in healthy donors. PCR amplification relied on 60 Vbeta primers (plus 13 Jbeta primers). Assay used: immunoSEQ multiplex PCR; TCRdb lists only in-frame clones, some missing. The sample carries fewer than 200,000 clones, approximately 85% recorded once. V gave up 8 bases and J gave up 7 bases, with 3 bases separating them. Germline values: CDR1 DFQATT, CDR2 SNEGSKA (reference sequence). The CDR3 spans 8 residues. The sequenced sample consisted of PBMCs. The V and J genes are TRBV20-1 and TRBJ2-1; unclear D gene. The TCR comes from a girl aged 2-9 years in good health and CMV-seropositive. This chain's CDR3 is CSPNEQFF. The DNA of the CDR3 is TGCAGTCCTAATGAGCAGTTCTTC.